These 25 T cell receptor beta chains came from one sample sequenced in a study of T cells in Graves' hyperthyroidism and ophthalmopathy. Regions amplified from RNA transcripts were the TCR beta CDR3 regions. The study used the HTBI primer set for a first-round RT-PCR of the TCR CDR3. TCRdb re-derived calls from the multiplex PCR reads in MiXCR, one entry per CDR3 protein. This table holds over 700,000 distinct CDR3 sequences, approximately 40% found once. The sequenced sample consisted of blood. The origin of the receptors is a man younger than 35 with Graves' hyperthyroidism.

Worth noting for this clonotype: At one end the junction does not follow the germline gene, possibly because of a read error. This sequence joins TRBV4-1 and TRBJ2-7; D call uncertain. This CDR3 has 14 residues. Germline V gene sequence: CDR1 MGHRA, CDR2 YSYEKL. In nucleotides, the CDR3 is TGCGCCAGCAGCCAAGATGTAGGACCTTTAGGTCTCCCCTTC. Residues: CASSQDVGPLGLPF.

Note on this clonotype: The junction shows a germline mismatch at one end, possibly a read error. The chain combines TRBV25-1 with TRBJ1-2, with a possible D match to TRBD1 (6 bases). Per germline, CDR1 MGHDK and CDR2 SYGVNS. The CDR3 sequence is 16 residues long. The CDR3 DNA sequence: TGTGCCAGCAGTGAATTTAGGGTCAGGGGAGACTATCGCTACACCTTC. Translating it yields CASSEFRVRGDYRYTF.

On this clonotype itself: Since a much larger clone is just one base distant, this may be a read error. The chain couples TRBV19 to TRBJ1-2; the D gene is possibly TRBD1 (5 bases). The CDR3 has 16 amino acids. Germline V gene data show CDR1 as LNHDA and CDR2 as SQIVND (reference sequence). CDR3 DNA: TGTGTCTATACGACAGAAGACGGTCCTACTAACTATGGCTACACCTTC. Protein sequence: CVYTTEDGPTNYGYTF.

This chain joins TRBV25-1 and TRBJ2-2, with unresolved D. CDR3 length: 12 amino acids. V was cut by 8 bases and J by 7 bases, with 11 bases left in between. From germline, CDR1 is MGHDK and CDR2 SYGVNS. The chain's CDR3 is CASVMDGGELFF. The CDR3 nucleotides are TGTGCCAGCGTTATGGACGGCGGGGAGCTGTTTTTT.

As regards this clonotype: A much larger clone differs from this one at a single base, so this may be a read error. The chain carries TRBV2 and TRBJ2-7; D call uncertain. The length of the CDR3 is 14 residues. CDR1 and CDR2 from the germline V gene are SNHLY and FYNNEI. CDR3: CASSVSTSSCEQYF. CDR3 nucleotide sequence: TGTGCCAGCAGTGTCAGTACATCCTCCTGCGAGCAGTACTTC.

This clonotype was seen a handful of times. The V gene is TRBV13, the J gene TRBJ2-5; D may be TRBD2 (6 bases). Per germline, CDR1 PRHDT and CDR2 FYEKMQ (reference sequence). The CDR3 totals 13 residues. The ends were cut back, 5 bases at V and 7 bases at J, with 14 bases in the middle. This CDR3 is CASSPGLIGTQYF. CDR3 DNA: TGTGCCAGCAGCCCGGGACTGATTGGGACCCAGTACTTC.

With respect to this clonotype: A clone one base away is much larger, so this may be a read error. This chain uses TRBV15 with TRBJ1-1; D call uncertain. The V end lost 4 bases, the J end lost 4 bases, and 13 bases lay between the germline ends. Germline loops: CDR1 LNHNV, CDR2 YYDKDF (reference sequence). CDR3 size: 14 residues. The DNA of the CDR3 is TGTGCCACCAGCAAGGCAGAAATGAGCACTGAAGCTTTCTTT. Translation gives CATSKAEMSTEAFF.

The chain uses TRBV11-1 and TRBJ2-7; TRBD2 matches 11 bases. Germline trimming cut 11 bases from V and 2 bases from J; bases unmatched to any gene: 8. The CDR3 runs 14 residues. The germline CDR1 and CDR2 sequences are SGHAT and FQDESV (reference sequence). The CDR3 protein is CAPGLAEPPYEQYF. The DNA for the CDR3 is TGTGCCCCGGGACTAGCGGAGCCCCCCTACGAGCAGTACTTC.

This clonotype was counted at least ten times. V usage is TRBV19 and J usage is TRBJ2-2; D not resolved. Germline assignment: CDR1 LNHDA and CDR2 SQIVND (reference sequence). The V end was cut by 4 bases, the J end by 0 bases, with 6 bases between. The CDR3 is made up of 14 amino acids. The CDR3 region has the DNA TGTGCCAGTAGTAGGACGGCGAACACCGGGGAGCTGTTTTTT. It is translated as CASSRTANTGELFF.

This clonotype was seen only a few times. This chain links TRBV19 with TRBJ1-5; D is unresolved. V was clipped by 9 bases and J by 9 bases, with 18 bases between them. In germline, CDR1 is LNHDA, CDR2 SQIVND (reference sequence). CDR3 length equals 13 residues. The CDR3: CASSYSPARPQHF. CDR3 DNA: TGTGCCAGCAGTTACTCGCCAGCCAGGCCCCAGCATTTT.

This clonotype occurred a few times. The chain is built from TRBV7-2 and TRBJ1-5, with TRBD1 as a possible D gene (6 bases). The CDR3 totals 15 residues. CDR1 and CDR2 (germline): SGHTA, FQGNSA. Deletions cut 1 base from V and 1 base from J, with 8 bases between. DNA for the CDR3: TGTGCCAGCAGCTTAGAACAGGGCAGCAATCAGCCCCAGCATTTT. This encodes CASSLEQGSNQPQHF. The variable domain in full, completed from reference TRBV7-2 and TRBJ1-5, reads GAGVSQSPSNKVTEKGKDVELRCDPISGHTALYWYRQSLGQGLEFLIYFQGNSAPDKSGLPSDRFSAERTGGSVSTLTIQRTQQEDSAVYLCASSLEQGSNQPQHFGDGTRLSIL.

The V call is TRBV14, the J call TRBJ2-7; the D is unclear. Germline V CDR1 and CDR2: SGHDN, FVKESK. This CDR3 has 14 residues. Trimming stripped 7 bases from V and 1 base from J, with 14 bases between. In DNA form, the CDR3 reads TGTGCCAGCACCCCGGCCAGACGATCCTACGAGCAGTACTTC. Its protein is CASTPARRSYEQYF.

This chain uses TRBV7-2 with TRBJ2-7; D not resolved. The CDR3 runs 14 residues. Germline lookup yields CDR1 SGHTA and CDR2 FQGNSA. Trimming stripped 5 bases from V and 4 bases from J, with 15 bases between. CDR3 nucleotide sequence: TGTGCCAGCAGCCAAGTGGAGAAATGGTACGAGCAGTACTTC. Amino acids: CASSQVEKWYEQYF.

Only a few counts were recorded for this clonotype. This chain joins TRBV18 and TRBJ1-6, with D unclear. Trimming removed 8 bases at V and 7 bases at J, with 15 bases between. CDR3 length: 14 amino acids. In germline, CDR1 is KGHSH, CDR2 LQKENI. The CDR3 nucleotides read TGTGCCAGCACTGGTGGCCACCTCAATTCACCCCTCCACTTT. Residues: CASTGGHLNSPLHF.

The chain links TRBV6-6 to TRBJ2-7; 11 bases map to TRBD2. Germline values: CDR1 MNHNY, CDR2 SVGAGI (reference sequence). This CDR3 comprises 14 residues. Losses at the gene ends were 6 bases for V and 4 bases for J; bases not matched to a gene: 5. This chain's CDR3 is CASRKTSGDYEQYF. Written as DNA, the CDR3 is TGTGCCAGCAGAAAGACTAGCGGGGATTACGAGCAGTACTTC.

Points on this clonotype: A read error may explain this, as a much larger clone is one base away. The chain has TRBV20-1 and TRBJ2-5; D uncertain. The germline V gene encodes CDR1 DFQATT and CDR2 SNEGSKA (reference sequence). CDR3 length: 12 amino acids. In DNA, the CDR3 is TGCGGTGCTACAAGCCGGCAAGAGACCCAGTACTTC. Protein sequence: CGATSRQETQYF.

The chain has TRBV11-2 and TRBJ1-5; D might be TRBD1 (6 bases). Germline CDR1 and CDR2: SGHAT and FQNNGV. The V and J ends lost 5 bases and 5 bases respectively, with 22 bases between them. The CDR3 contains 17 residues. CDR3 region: CASSQTYGGRVDQPQHF. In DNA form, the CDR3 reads TGTGCCAGCAGCCAGACCTACGGGGGCAGGGTAGATCAGCCCCAGCATTTT.

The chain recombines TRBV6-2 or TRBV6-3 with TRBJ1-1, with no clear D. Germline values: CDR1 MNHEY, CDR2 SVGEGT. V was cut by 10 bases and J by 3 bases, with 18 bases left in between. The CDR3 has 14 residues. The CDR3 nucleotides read TGTGCCACCTCAAGGCCACTCCTGGACACTGAAGCTTTCTTT. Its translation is CATSRPLLDTEAFF.

The CDR3 bases are TGTGCCAGCAGTGCCCTGGGGGGTCAGCCCCAGCATTTT. Amino acids: CASSALGGQPQHF. V is TRBV12-3 or TRBV12-4 and J is TRBJ1-5, with TRBD1 as a possible D gene (5 bases). The CDR3 is made up of 13 amino acids. V lost 5 bases and J lost 6, with 11 bases in between.

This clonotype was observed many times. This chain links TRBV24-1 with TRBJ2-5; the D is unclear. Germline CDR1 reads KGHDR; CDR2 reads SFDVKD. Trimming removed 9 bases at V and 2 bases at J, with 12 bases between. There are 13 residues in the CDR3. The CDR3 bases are TGTGCCACCCGTCGTAATGGTCAAGAGACCCAGTACTTC. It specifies CATRRNGQETQYF.

The CDR3 sequence: CATPGSGANVLTF. The CDR3 nucleotides are TGTGCCACCCCCGGGTCTGGGGCCAACGTCCTGACTTTC. The chain joins TRBV15 to TRBJ2-6; D ambiguous. V lost 8 bases to trimming and J lost 1 base, with 6 bases between them. Germline V CDR1 and CDR2: LNHNV, YYDKDF (reference sequence). CDR3 length equals 13 residues. Drawing the rest from reference TRBV15 and TRBJ2-6, the complete variable domain is DAMVIQNPRYQVTQFGKPVTLSCSQTLNHNVMYWYQQKSSQAPKLLFHYYDKDFNNEADTPDNFQSRRPNTSFCFLDIRSPGLGDTAMYLCATPGSGANVLTFGAGSRLTVL.

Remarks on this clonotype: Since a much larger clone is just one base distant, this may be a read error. CDR3 nucleotides: TGTGCCAGCAGCTTAGGGGCTAGCGGGCGCTACGAGGGCCAGTACTTC. Translating gives CASSLGASGRYEGQYF. The genes are TRBV7-8 and TRBJ2-5; 8 bases are shared with TRBD2. This CDR3 contains 16 residues. Germline V gives CDR1 SGHVS, CDR2 FQNEAQ. Unmatched junction bases numbered 14, after V lost 1 base and J lost 10 bases.

This CDR3 reads CASSYSVRSYGYTF. The CDR3 coding sequence is TGTGCCAGCAGTTACTCGGTGCGATCCTATGGCTACACCTTC. V is TRBV6-5 and J is TRBJ1-2; no definite D call. This CDR3 comprises 14 residues. The V and J ends lost 0 bases and 4 bases respectively, with 9 bases between them. CDR1 MNHEY and CDR2 SVGAGI come from the germline V gene.

The CDR3 loop reads CASSSPGTGGTEAFF. The CDR3, as DNA: TGTGCCAGCAGTTCCCCCGGGACAGGGGGCACTGAAGCTTTCTTT. The V call is TRBV6-5, the J call TRBJ1-1; 11 nucleotides line up with TRBD1. CDR1 is MNHEY and CDR2 is SVGAGI in the germline V gene. The CDR3 sequence is 15 residues long. Trimming at V came to 4 bases and at J to 4 bases, leaving 5 bases not matched to a gene.

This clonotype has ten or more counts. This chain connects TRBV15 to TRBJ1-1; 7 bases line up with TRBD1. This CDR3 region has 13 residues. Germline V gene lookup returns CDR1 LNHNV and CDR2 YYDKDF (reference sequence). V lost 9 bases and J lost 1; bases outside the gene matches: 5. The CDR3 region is CATGRGGNTEAFF. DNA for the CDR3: TGTGCCACTGGCAGGGGGGGGAACACTGAAGCTTTCTTT. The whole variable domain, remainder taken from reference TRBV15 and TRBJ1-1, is DAMVIQNPRYQVTQFGKPVTLSCSQTLNHNVMYWYQQKSSQAPKLLFHYYDKDFNNEADTPDNFQSRRPNTSFCFLDIRSPGLGDTAMYLCATGRGGNTEAFFGQGTRLTVV.